This TCR beta chain originates from a study of OX40 agonist ivuxolimab in advanced cancers. Findings and limits, study-wide: Individuals who were partial responders at 0.1-3.0 mg/kg had clonal expansion that ranked among the lowest.

The germline gives CDR1 MNHNS, CDR2 SASEGT. CDR3 size: 14 residues. V was clipped by 0 bases and J by 4 bases, with 9 bases between them. As to this clone: Its antigen is not known.

The method was immunoSEQ multiplex PCR; TCRdb's version includes in-frame clones alone and lacks a portion of them. In the table there are roughly 100,000 clones, more than 85% of which are singletons. This TCR was recovered from an adult with an advanced solid tumor such as melanoma, head and neck, liver or kidney cancer. Sequenced material: CD4+ or CD8+ T cells sorted from blood, taken in a trial of the OX40 agonist ivuxolimab. The chain couples TRBV6-1 to TRBJ1-2; D gene uncertain. CDR3: CASSEAAGLYGYTF. CDR3 coding DNA: TGTGCCAGCAGTGAAGCCGCCGGGCTCTATGGCTACACCTTC.